This entry lists 25 T cell receptor beta chains sequenced from one sample in a study of T-cell reconstitution after alpha-beta-depleted transplantation in children. Unique molecular identifiers tagged the TCRbeta library. TCRdb fed the PCR reads into MiXCR, producing one record per CDR3 protein. Of about 610,000 distinct CDR3 sequences in the sample, 27% were seen once. Sequencing used PBMCs, obtained before TCRalphabeta/CD19-depleted stem cell transplant. All receptors derive from a boy less than two years old with Wiskott-Aldrich syndrome, due to receive a stem cell transplant.

V gene TRBV2 combines with J gene TRBJ1-1; D is uncertain. V lost 5 bases to trimming and J lost 8 bases, with 18 bases between them. CDR1 is SNHLY and CDR2 is FYNNEI in the germline V gene. This CDR3 region has 14 residues. The CDR3 region is CASSQTILSREAFF. The CDR3 DNA sequence: TGTGCCAGCAGTCAAACAATTCTATCAAGGGAAGCTTTCTTT.

V gene TRBV20-1 combines with J gene TRBJ2-3; D not resolved. This CDR3 region has 12 residues. The V end was cut by 2 bases, the J end by 5 bases, with 8 bases between. CDR1 and CDR2 (germline): DFQATT, SNEGSKA (reference sequence). The CDR3 loop reads CSARYREDTQYF. The CDR3, as DNA: TGCAGTGCTAGATACCGTGAAGATACGCAGTATTTT.

J is TRBJ1-5 and V is TRBV2, with TRBD1 matching 8 bases. CDR3 size: 16 residues. Germline lookup yields CDR1 SNHLY and CDR2 FYNNEI. J was trimmed by 5 bases and V by 6 bases; bases with no gene match: 12. The CDR3 DNA reads TGTGCCAGCAGCGATCGGTTAGGGACAGGCCATCAGCCCCAGCATTTT. This encodes CASSDRLGTGHQPQHF.

The chain is built from TRBV6-1 and TRBJ2-7; TRBD1 matches 8 bases. V was clipped by 6 bases and J by 3 bases; unmatched bases: 4. Germline CDR1 is MNHNS and CDR2 is SASEGT. This CDR3 contains 13 residues. As DNA, the CDR3 is TGTGCCAGCAGCGGGACAGGACGCTACGAGCAGTACTTC. This encodes CASSGTGRYEQYF.

This clonotype has just a few counts. The rearrangement joins TRBV20-1 to TRBJ1-4; D perhaps matches TRBD1 (5 bases). The germline V gene encodes CDR1 DFQATT and CDR2 SNEGSKA (reference sequence). CDR3 length equals 14 residues. V gave up 3 bases and J gave up 9 bases, with 17 bases separating them. CDR3 coding DNA: TGCAGTGCTAGCATCGGGACGGTGGGACAAAAACTGTTTTTT. Protein: CSASIGTVGQKLFF.

The chain uses TRBV12-5 and TRBJ1-1, with TRBD1 matching over 8 bases. The length of the CDR3 is 14 residues. Trimming took 3 bases from V and 11 from J; bases not matched to a gene: 11. CDR1 is LGHNT and CDR2 is FRNRAP in the germline V gene. The CDR3 nucleotides read TGTGCTAGTGGTTTCTCGCAGGGGGCTATTAGGGCTTTCTTT. Its translation: CASGFSQGAIRAFF.

This chain joins TRBV11-2 and TRBJ2-7; 12 bases fit TRBD2. Trimming cost V 4 bases and J 1 base; bases outside gene matches: 20. CDR1 and CDR2 from the germline V gene are SGHAT and FQNNGV. CDR3 length: 21 residues. The CDR3 here is CASSSSFGLAGSQPTSYEQYF. CDR3 sequence (DNA): TGTGCCAGCAGCTCATCCTTCGGACTAGCGGGATCACAGCCAACTTCCTACGAGCAGTACTTC.

The J gene is TRBJ2-3, the V gene TRBV20-1, with 10 positions matching TRBD2. J gave up 4 bases and V 0 bases, and 4 bases lay outside the gene matches. The CDR3 length is 15 residues. The germline gives CDR1 DFQATT, CDR2 SNEGSKA (reference sequence). The CDR3 spells CSARDWLAGADTQYF. The CDR3 DNA is TGCAGTGCTAGAGATTGGCTAGCGGGGGCAGATACGCAGTATTTT.

The chain carries TRBV5-1 and TRBJ2-5, with TRBD2 matching 8 bases. V dropped 0 bases and J dropped 2; count of bases not matched to a gene: 3. The V gene's germline CDR1 is SGHRS and CDR2 YFSETQ. This CDR3 is 15 amino acids long. CDR3: CASSLVSGSQETQYF. The CDR3 DNA reads as TGCGCCAGCAGCTTGGTCAGCGGGAGTCAAGAGACCCAGTACTTC.

The chain links TRBV29-1 to TRBJ1-4; D gene ambiguous. Germline assignment: CDR1 SQVTM and CDR2 ANQGSEA. The V gene lost 4 bases and the J gene lost 6 bases, with 18 bases spanning the gap. This CDR3 spans 15 amino acids. The CDR3 is CSVVGRLSGYEKLFF. DNA of the CDR3: TGCAGCGTTGTGGGCAGGCTCTCGGGATATGAAAAACTGTTTTTT. Based on the CDR3 plus reference TRBV29-1 and TRBJ1-4, the full variable domain is SAVISQKPSRDICQRGTSLTIQCQVDSQVTMMFWYRQQPGQSLTLIATANQGSEATYESGFVIDKFPISRPNLTFSTLTVSNMSPEDSSIYLCSVVGRLSGYEKLFFGSGTQLSVL.

This clonotype is a singleton in its sample. Written as DNA, the CDR3 is TGTGCCAGCAGGGAACGAGGAACAGATACGCAGTATTTT. It codes for CASRERGTDTQYF. J is TRBJ2-3 and V is TRBV6-1, with D hard to call. The V end lost 6 bases, the J end lost 3 bases, and 10 bases lay between the germline ends. The CDR3 loop spans 13 amino acids. CDR1 is MNHNS and CDR2 is SASEGT in the germline V gene.

The V call is TRBV7-9, the J call TRBJ1-1; D gene uncertain. The CDR3 is made up of 15 amino acids. With 5 bases removed from V and 2 bases from J, the gap between germline ends came to 15 bases. The germline V gene encodes CDR1 SEHNR and CDR2 FQNEAQ (reference sequence). This chain's CDR3 is CASSPNREDNTEAFF. As DNA, the CDR3 is TGTGCCAGCAGCCCGAATAGGGAGGATAACACTGAAGCTTTCTTT.

The chain carries TRBV24-1 and TRBJ2-1; 8 nucleotides agree with TRBD2. The trim removed 3 bases at V and 8 bases at J, leaving 8 bases unmatched. Germline V gene data show CDR1 as KGHDR and CDR2 as SFDVKD. This CDR3 is 15 amino acids long. The CDR3 here is CATSDRTSFSDEQFF. CDR3 bases: TGTGCCACCAGTGATAGGACTAGCTTTAGCGATGAGCAGTTCTTC.

The chain combines TRBV7-9 with TRBJ2-3, with a possible D match to TRBD2 (7 bases). The CDR3 is 15 amino acids. The germline gives CDR1 SEHNR, CDR2 FQNEAQ (reference sequence). V was shortened by 3 bases and J by 3 bases, with 13 bases between the two germline ends. CDR3 loop: CASSLTSRGTDTQYF. DNA of the CDR3: TGTGCCAGCAGCTTGACTAGCAGGGGAACAGATACGCAGTATTTT.

This chain links TRBV20-1 with TRBJ1-5, with D uncertain. CDR1 DFQATT and CDR2 SNEGSKA come from the germline V gene (reference sequence). CDR3 length equals 13 residues. Trimming took 4 bases from V and 0 from J, leaving 7 bases between them. Here the CDR3 DNA reads TGCAGTGCTAATCAGGATAGCAATCAGCCCCAGCATTTT. Encoded protein: CSANQDSNQPQHF.

The V call is TRBV28, the J call TRBJ1-6; D remains ambiguous. The V and J ends lost 1 base and 6 bases respectively, with 4 bases between them. CDR3 length: 13 residues. The germline V gene has CDR1 MDHEN and CDR2 SYDVKM. In nucleotides, the CDR3 is TGTGCCAGCAGTTTATTGAGTAATTCACCCCTCCACTTT. It specifies CASSLLSNSPLHF. Drawing the rest from reference TRBV28 and TRBJ1-6, the complete variable domain is DVKVTQSSRYLVKRTGEKVFLECVQDMDHENMFWYRQDPGLGLRLIYFSYDVKMKEKGDIPEGYSVSREKKERFSLILESASTNQTSMYLCASSLLSNSPLHFGNGTRLTVT.

The V and J genes are TRBV5-1 and TRBJ2-1; the match to TRBD2 covers 8 bases. The CDR3 is 19 amino acids. Germline-derived CDR1 and CDR2 are SGHRS and YFSETQ. After removal of 1 base from V and 0 bases from J, the junction contained 12 bases not matched to a gene. The CDR3 nucleotides are TGCGCCAGCAGCTTGCAAAGGGGTTTAGCGGGGAGCTCCTACAATGAGCAGTTCTTC. It yields the protein CASSLQRGLAGSSYNEQFF.

The chain has TRBV19 and TRBJ2-1; TRBD2 matches at 7 bases. V lost 1 base and J lost 7; bases outside the gene matches: 4. Germline V gives CDR1 LNHDA, CDR2 SQIVND (reference sequence). The CDR3 runs 14 residues. The CDR3 bases are TGTGCCAGTAGTATAGGACTAGCCCAGAATGAGCAGTTCTTC. This gives the protein CASSIGLAQNEQFF. Complete variable domain (other parts from reference TRBV19 and TRBJ2-1): DGGITQSPKYLFRKEGQNVTLSCEQNLNHDAMYWYRQDPGQGLRLIYYSQIVNDFQKGDIAEGYSVSREKKESFPLTVTSAQKNPTAFYLCASSIGLAQNEQFFGPGTRLTVL.

V gene TRBV2 combines with J gene TRBJ2-1; 8 bases match TRBD1. Trimming removed 3 bases from V and 10 bases from J; junction bases left unmatched: 5. CDR1 and CDR2 (germline): SNHLY, FYNNEI. The CDR3 length is 13 residues. This CDR3 is CASSETGAGEQFF. The CDR3 DNA follows: TGTGCCAGCAGTGAGACAGGGGCAGGGGAGCAGTTCTTC.

The V call is TRBV21-1, the J call TRBJ2-7; the D call of TRBD2 is as the table states it, not checked on the DNA. TRBV21-1 corresponds to a pseudogene. The CDR3 is 18 amino acids. The CDR3 sequence: CASSKNSTNWGEGGEQYF. CDR3 bases: TGTGCCAGCAGCAAAAATTCTACGAACTGGGGGGAGGGCGGCGAGCAGTACTTC.

The chain couples TRBV20-1 to TRBJ2-2; unclear D gene. Trimming took 0 bases from V and 5 from J, leaving 10 bases between them. Germline V lookup: CDR1 DFQATT, CDR2 SNEGSKA (reference sequence). CDR3 size: 14 residues. The CDR3 sequence is CSARDDPRTGELFF. The CDR3 DNA sequence: TGCAGTGCTAGAGATGACCCCCGGACCGGGGAGCTGTTTTTT.

The chain employs TRBV12-3 or TRBV12-4 and TRBJ2-2; 9 nucleotides agree with TRBD1. The CDR3 has 15 residues. The V segment lost 6 bases and the J segment 6 bases; nucleotides outside the gene matches: 8. The CDR3 loop reads CASRLTGGASGELFF. For the CDR3, the DNA is TGTGCCAGCAGGTTAACAGGGGGCGCGTCCGGGGAGCTGTTTTTT.

This clonotype was observed a few times. The chain combines TRBV30 with TRBJ2-5, with D unresolved. Trimming removed 4 bases at V and 1 base at J, with 4 bases between. Germline V gene data show CDR1 as GTSNPN and CDR2 as SVGIG (reference sequence). There are 11 residues in the CDR3. DNA for the CDR3: TGTGCCTGGACGCGCCAAGAGACCCAGTACTTC. Its protein product is CAWTRQETQYF.

The V call is TRBV12-3 or TRBV12-4, the J call TRBJ2-1; no firm D call. This CDR3 has 15 amino acids. V lost 6 bases and J lost 4, with 16 bases in between. CDR3 protein: CASRNLGIVYNEQFF. DNA for the CDR3: TGTGCCAGCAGAAACCTGGGGATAGTTTACAATGAGCAGTTCTTC.

There are a few counts of this clonotype. The chain links TRBV5-1 to TRBJ2-2; D may be TRBD1 (6 bases). The CDR3 length is 17 residues. Germline assignment: CDR1 SGHRS and CDR2 YFSETQ. Trimming left V 4 bases short and J 5 bases short, with 21 bases between. The CDR3 is CASSLGPRGKNTGELFF. DNA of the CDR3: TGCGCCAGCAGCCTGGGACCGAGGGGGAAAAATACCGGGGAGCTGTTTTTT.